This TCR beta chain came from a study of cytomegalovirus exposure and HLA in healthy donors. Study-wide findings and caveats: A later analysis linked 15,000 to 20,000 TCR beta sequences to HLA alleles at 0.05 false discovery rate.

CDR3 length: 17 amino acids. V was clipped by 2 bases and J by 7 bases; unmatched bases: 14. The germline CDR1 and CDR2 sequences are SGHTS and YDEGEE. As to this clone: The antigen is undetermined.

The PCR contained 60 Vbeta and 13 Jbeta primers. Repertoires were generated with immunoSEQ multiplex PCR, while TCRdb's copy carries only in-frame clones and drops some. Of some 170,000 clones listed, 75% to 80% are singletons. This clonotype was obtained from a man in his forties or fifties in good health and CMV-seropositive. The sample was PBMCs. The rearrangement uses TRBV5-8 and TRBJ1-4; 7 bases agree with TRBD1. This CDR3 reads CASSFVGAAGGREKLFF. The DNA of the CDR3 is TGTGCCAGCAGCTTTGTCGGAGCGGCAGGGGGGCGTGAAAAACTGTTTTTT. Full variable domain (rest looked up from reference TRBV5-8 and TRBJ1-4): EAGVTQSPTHLIKTRGQQATLRCSPISGHTSVYWYQQALGLGLQFLLWYDEGEERNRGNFPPRFSGRQFPNYSSELNVNALELEDSALYLCASSFVGAAGGREKLFFGSGTQLSVL.